This note documents a single T cell receptor (beta chain) sequence. What it recognizes is unknown. Other DNA sequences in the sample encode the same CDR3. The germline gives CDR1 MNHEY, CDR2 SMNVEV (reference sequence). Trimming stripped 6 bases from V and 4 bases from J, with 12 bases between. The CDR3 contains 13 residues. The PCR employed 60 Vbeta primers together with 13 Jbeta primers. The authors' processing: Some 9.9 million of 80 million or so unique TCR beta chains were shared, per a later count. The data were produced by immunoSEQ multiplex PCR, yet TCRdb's version contains in-frame clones alone and is incomplete. That table gives V, J and clone size, and the DNA gave D and trimming. This sample has roughly 100,000 clones, with roughly 76% found just once. The data stem from a study of cytomegalovirus exposure and HLA in healthy donors. General study findings and limits: The authors confirmed in vitro that a few CMV-associated chains were specific for CMV antigens. As a later analysis revealed, most CMV-associated TCR beta chains appeared HLA-restricted. Using the classifier, cytomegalovirus status was reportedly diagnosed with high specificity and sensitivity.

The specimen was PBMCs. This TCR was recovered from a man under 40 in good health and CMV-seropositive. The chain employs TRBV27 and TRBJ1-2; D is undetermined. The CDR3 reads CASSNRGSYGYTF. The DNA for the CDR3 is TGTGCCAGCAGCAATCGTGGTAGCTATGGCTACACCTTC.